Sequencing of this T cell receptor (beta chain) was carried out in a study of cytomegalovirus exposure and HLA in healthy donors (dated by TCRdb to 2015 to 2018). With regard to the full study: An earlier analysis of approximately 600 of the donors reported 250 to 300 Gb of sequence data and around 120 million unique TCR beta sequences from 150 million to 200 million T cells. An earlier analysis of approximately 640 of the donors applied high-throughput TCR beta sequencing to assess whether each TCR beta V gene segment acted as functional or pseudogenic. Along with the roughly 670-subject first cohort, a separate validation cohort of 120 different subjects was used. In a later analysis, previously published TCR beta repertoires from 600 to 850 donors were re-analyzed and high-resolution HLA genotyping was added so that TCR occurrence patterns could be studied. Among the roughly 400 genotyped donors, approximately 76% belonged to the genetic ancestry cluster associated with self-reported Caucasian donors. Both class I and class II loci were covered by HLA typing, at four-digit resolution. All discovery cohort repertoires had been generated using a single sequencing platform. A later genetic analysis took genome-wide SNP genotypes for about 55% of the roughly 670 donors and used that subset as a discovery cohort. To predict cytomegalovirus infection status, the study combined high-throughput TCR immunosequencing, statistical association of individual TCRs with disease status, and machine learning. The later analysis used no new phenotypic data to find candidate immune exposures, relying instead on TCR beta sequences and their occurrence across donors. Several DR-DQ haplotypes were handled as single units for association and clustering because linkage in the cohort was strong. Donor age, sex, ethnicity and CMV serostatus were compiled together with the repertoire data. The study aimed to test whether signatures of past pathogen exposure could be identified by cataloging public T cell receptors. An early release covering 500 to 750 HLA-typed donors comprised about 300 gigabases of sequencing data and around 85 million unique TCR sequences. Typing coverage differed by locus: A, B, C, DRB1 and DQB1 were typed in about 629-640 donors, DQA1 in about 560, DPA1 in nearly 610, and DPB1 in around 490. On average, 235,054 unique TCR beta nucleotide sequences were sequenced per donor among fewer than 500 genotyped donors of the cohort, with roughly 18% of those sequences being non-productive. The study profiled the T cell repertoires of fewer than 850 subjects by immunosequencing and related them to cytomegalovirus serostatus. Findings and caveats that apply to the study as a whole: Only TCR beta chains were sequenced in this cohort, and the absence of alpha or paired-chain data limited detectable features. The classifier was reported to diagnose cytomegalovirus status with high specificity and sensitivity in both the original cohort and the validation cohort. When HLA alleles, especially DR and DQ, strongly co-occurred, attributing TCR associations to individual alleles was difficult. The authors suggested that the approach could potentially be generalized to other disease states and immunological phenotypes. In a later analysis, TCR association rates were found to vary across HLA loci, with the most associated TCRs seen for DRB1 alleles and the fewest for HLA-C alleles. In vitro tests confirmed that a few of the cytomegalovirus-associated TCR beta chains recognize cytomegalovirus antigens. The sequencing pipeline was judged likely to have produced a cluster of highly shared sequence variants as a technical artifact. A further reported finding was that TCR beta sequences accurately predicted the HLA-A and HLA-B alleles for most subjects in the first cohort. Correlated functional status among segregating V segments might reflect linkage disequilibrium, but an unknown experimental factor could not be ruled out. In a later analysis, HLA-associated TCR beta chains were found to be more clonally expanded and to have lower generation probabilities than equally common non-associated chains. A later genetic analysis reported fewer N-insertions in productive TCRs among donors in an Asian-associated ancestry cluster than the approximately 670-donor mean. V-gene and J-gene trimming of TCR beta chains was associated with a missense DCLRE1C variant in a later genetic analysis, and the association was replicated in an independent cohort. In a later analysis, several top co-occurrence clusters were reported to appear linked to parvovirus B19, influenza, CMV and Epstein-Barr virus. Because HLA typing was missing for some donors at each locus, association tests included only the typed subset. Presence/absence analyses assumed roughly uniform sequencing depth across donors, an assumption that may not hold. While some public TCRs were present in many individuals, most TCR sequences turned up only very rarely across donors. The study gave a list of under 200 TCR beta chains associated with cytomegalovirus. Because counts were too low, seventeen rarely observed V segments, including chromosome 9 orphons, were excluded from the earlier analysis of roughly 580 of the donors. An earlier analysis of around 500 of the donors showed that most TCR beta V segments appeared in productive rearrangements either about 90% or about 30% of the time, which broadly matched IMGT annotations. In a later analysis, most CMV-associated TCR beta chains were found to appear HLA-restricted, with HLA associations seemingly driven largely by CMV exposure. In a later analysis, some 17,000 TCR beta sequences were associated with specific HLA alleles at a false discovery rate of 0.05. The only immune exposure information available for the cohort was CMV serostatus.

The cohort consisted of hundreds of healthy bone marrow donors. Cohort members were all nominally healthy when sampled, although unrecorded immune exposures were likely present. The donor tested CMV seropositive, placing the donor among the 289 seropositive members of the cohort. Each donor provided a peripheral blood sample, and peripheral blood mononuclear cells were used for TCR beta sequencing. The Qiagen DNeasy Blood Extraction Kit was used to extract genomic DNA from the blood cell samples. Library construction relied on the immunoSEQ multiplex PCR assay. For the multiplex PCR, a mixture combining 60 forward primers for TCR Vbeta segments and 13 reverse primers for TCR Jbeta segments was used. A multiplex PCR assay on genomic DNA amplified the CDR3 region of rearranged TCR beta genes. On the Illumina HiSeq System, the amplified TCR beta libraries were sequenced as 87-base-pair reads. Regarding the original processing steps: Across the 500 to 750 repertoires, a later analysis counted 80 million or so unique TCR beta chains, some 11 million of which were shared by at least two donors. Raw reads were error-corrected and collapsed into unique sequences by a nearest-neighbor algorithm in which closely related sequences were merged to remove PCR and sequencing errors. CDR3 sequences were aligned to IMGT reference sequences to assign V, D and J gene segments. For a sequence to be retained, a match of at least six nucleotides to both a V gene segment and a J gene segment was required. Rearrangements were called productive when the CDR3 lacked stop codons and stayed in frame with V and J; all others were non-productive. Following IMGT convention, CDR3 was defined as the stretch from the second conserved V-encoded cysteine to the conserved J-encoded phenylalanine. The earlier analysis of about 640 of the donors excluded any sequence lacking an unambiguous match to a single V gene segment. In an earlier analysis of about 590 of the donors, a V segment was called functional when productive rearrangements were above 56.7%, and segregating when the standard deviation between donors exceeded 5%. A statistical classification framework was built for diagnosing cytomegalovirus status from the catalog of TCR beta chain sequences. A later analysis assigned V and J genes by comparing TCR nucleotide sequences with IMGT/GENE-DB human TR gene sequences. In a later analysis, CDR3 sequences and most-parsimonious VDJ recombination scenarios were assigned using the TCRdist pipeline. In a later analysis, every TCR beta chain was defined by the combination of its CDR3 amino acid sequence and its V-gene family, and reads without a unique V-gene family were dropped. A later analysis removed 500 to 600 highly shared, low-generation-probability nucleotide sequences to deal with suspected cross-contamination and a sequencing artifact. In a later analysis, a clonal expansion index for each public chain was calculated from normalized within-repertoire ranks of inferred template counts. In a later analysis, generation probabilities were computed with a VDJ recombination model fitted to out-of-frame rearrangements, and the resulting probabilities were checked against IGoR. Hypergeometric tests were used in a later analysis to score TCR-TCR, TCR-HLA and TCR-CMV co-occurrence, with a repertoire-size bias correction applied to the TCR pairs. In a later analysis, false discovery rates were estimated by permuting HLA or CMV assignments 20 times. In a later analysis, co-occurring TCRs were grouped with DBSCAN, and TCRdist sequence similarity was added when clustering was performed within HLA-allele-positive subsets. Repertoires with fewer than 30,000 or more than 120,000 public chains, plus five repertoires with anomalous nucleotide sharing, were excluded from co-occurrence clustering. The source is immuneACCESS, and TCRdb retained only in-frame sequences with V and J called. Part of the clones is not carried over; for the studies checked, unresolved V genes explain less than half of this, and the remainder is unexplained. That table gives V, J and clone size, and the DNA gave D and trimming. A total of about 120,000 clones appear in this sample, around 70% of them only once. The top ten constitute 1.6% of the sample.

On this clone: Its antigen specificity is not known. Per-nucleotide qualities are absent, and no much larger clonotype sits a single base away.

Sequencing was carried out using PBMCs. This clonotype was obtained from a man under 40 in good health and CMV-seropositive.

The DNA reads TGTGCCAGCAGTCAGGGGGCGCGGGACACTGAAGCTTTCTTT. The resulting protein is CASSQGARDTEAFF. The rearrangement joined TRBV2 to TRBJ1-1; TRBD1 agrees with 8 junctional bases. The CDR3 spans 14 residues, from the cysteine through the phenylalanine. Only the CDR3 region is kept as DNA, spanning 42 bases read in frame from base 1. The germline V gene provides CDR1 SNHLY and CDR2 FYNNEI. Germline trimming: 5 bases from V, 3 bases from J; junction bases outside gene matches: 5. Joined to the reference TRBV2 and TRBJ1-1 proteins, this CDR3 gives the full variable domain: EPEVTQTPSHQVTQMGQEVILRCVPISNHLYFYWYRQILGQKVEFLVSFYNNEISEKSEIFDDQFSVERPDGSNFTLKIRSTKLEDSAMYFCASSQGARDTEAFFGQGTRLTVV.